These 19 T cell receptor beta chains were all obtained from the same sample, sequenced in a study of blood T cell repertoires in COVID-19. Repertoires were generated with immunoSEQ multiplex PCR, while TCRdb's copy carries only in-frame clones and drops some. The top ten hold 35% to 55% of the sample, which has about 35,000 clones, about 85% seen once. Sequencing used peripheral blood. The receptors stem from a man aged 60 to 75 with active or convalescent COVID-19.

The J gene is TRBJ2-5, the V gene TRBV3-1 (or the pseudogene TRBV3-2); D not resolved. Germline values: CDR1 LGHDT, CDR2 YNNKEL (reference sequence). The CDR3 totals 12 residues. The V end lost 2 bases, the J end lost 3 bases, and 4 bases lay between the germline ends. DNA of the CDR3: TGTGCCAGCAGCCAAACGGAAGAGACCCAGTACTTC. Protein sequence: CASSQTEETQYF.

This chain joins TRBV11-3 and TRBJ1-4, with TRBD1 matching over 8 bases. V gave up 5 bases and J gave up 4 bases; unmatched junction bases: 9. CDR1 and CDR2 from the germline V gene are SGHNT and YENEEA. The CDR3 is 16 amino acids. Here the CDR3 DNA reads TGTGCCAGCAGCCTTTCATGGGGACAGGTTAATGAAAAACTGTTTTTT. Amino acid sequence: CASSLSWGQVNEKLFF.

This clone appeared once. The genes are TRBV2 and TRBJ1-5; TRBD1 might be the D (6 bases). CDR3 size: 13 residues. CDR1 is SNHLY and CDR2 is FYNNEI in the germline V gene. Trimming removed 4 bases at V and 6 bases at J, with 10 bases between. The CDR3 DNA reads as TGTGCCAGCAGTGGGGTAGGGGGTCAGCCCCAGCATTTT. It encodes CASSGVGGQPQHF.

The chain uses TRBV19 and TRBJ2-1, with TRBD2 identical over 12 bases. CDR1 is LNHDA, CDR2 SQIVND, per germline (reference sequence). The CDR3 sequence is 15 residues long. V trimming: 7 bases; J trimming: 7 bases; junction bases outside the gene matches: 8. CDR3 DNA: TGTGCCAGTACCCGGGGACTAGCGGGCAGTAATGAGCAGTTCTTC. Translating gives CASTRGLAGSNEQFF. Complete variable domain (other parts from reference TRBV19 and TRBJ2-1): DGGITQSPKYLFRKEGQNVTLSCEQNLNHDAMYWYRQDPGQGLRLIYYSQIVNDFQKGDIAEGYSVSREKKESFPLTVTSAQKNPTAFYLCASTRGLAGSNEQFFGPGTRLTVL.

The chain has TRBV30 and TRBJ1-1, with TRBD1 matching 7 bases. V shed 2 bases and J 1 base; nucleotides not matched to a gene: 13. The length of the CDR3 is 17 residues. Germline lookup yields CDR1 GTSNPN and CDR2 SVGIG (reference sequence). The CDR3 region has the DNA TGTGCCTGGAGTTTCAGGGGGTCTTCACAGGGGAACACTGAAGCTTTCTTT. Its translation: CAWSFRGSSQGNTEAFF.

The chain has TRBV5-1 and TRBJ1-2; D not resolved. This CDR3 spans 15 amino acids. Trimming cost V 2 bases and J 4 bases, with 15 bases left between them. Germline lookup yields CDR1 SGHRS and CDR2 YFSETQ. The CDR3, as DNA: TGCGCCAGCAGCTTTTTAACAGCGGGGTCCTATGGCTACACCTTC. Translating it yields CASSFLTAGSYGYTF.

This clone was seen a handful of times. The chain couples TRBV7-9 to TRBJ2-3; TRBD2 matches 13 bases. Germline V gene data show CDR1 as SEHNR and CDR2 as FQNEAQ (reference sequence). The J segment lost 0 bases and the V segment lost 4 bases, leaving 7 bases of the junction unmatched. The CDR3 loop spans 18 amino acids. CDR3 amino acids: CASSSGLAGPGSTDTQYF. The CDR3 DNA follows: TGTGCCAGCAGCTCGGGACTAGCGGGACCGGGAAGCACAGATACGCAGTATTTT.

The chain is built from TRBV4-1 and TRBJ1-2; D remains ambiguous. This CDR3 is 15 amino acids long. V lost 0 bases, J lost 0 bases, and 8 bases lay in between. Germline V gene lookup returns CDR1 MGHRA and CDR2 YSYEKL. CDR3 nucleotides: TGCGCCAGCAGCCAAGATCCACATGCTAACTATGGCTACACCTTC. This encodes CASSQDPHANYGYTF.

The rearrangement joins TRBV5-1 to TRBJ2-5, with 8 bases lining up with TRBD2. Germline V gives CDR1 SGHRS, CDR2 YFSETQ. V was pared by 0 bases and J by 4 bases, with 8 bases of the junction left unmatched. The CDR3 is 16 residues long. The CDR3, as DNA: TGCGCCAGCAGCTTGGATCAACGGGGGGGCAGAGAGACCCAGTACTTC. Amino acid sequence: CASSLDQRGGRETQYF.

The chain couples TRBV11-3 to TRBJ2-4; 11 nucleotides agree with TRBD2. Trimming at V came to 5 bases and at J to 4 bases, leaving 10 bases not matched to a gene. The germline CDR1 and CDR2 sequences are SGHNT and YENEEA. This CDR3 is 17 amino acids long. CDR3 DNA sequence: TGTGCCAGCAGCCGTTTGGGGGGACTAGCGGAAAAAAACATTCAGTACTTC. It encodes CASSRLGGLAEKNIQYF.

The chain is built from TRBV3-1 (or the pseudogene TRBV3-2) and TRBJ1-1; D is uncertain. The germline CDR1 and CDR2 sequences are LGHDT and YNNKEL (reference sequence). V lost 0 bases and J lost 3, with 8 bases in between. The CDR3 loop spans 14 amino acids. CDR3 in DNA: TGTGCCAGCAGCCAAGAGGTATCGGACACTGAAGCTTTCTTT. Its protein product is CASSQEVSDTEAFF.

The count of this clone is one. The chain employs TRBV18 and TRBJ2-7, with a weak D call TRBD2 (6 bases). V was clipped by 3 bases and J by 6 bases, with 12 bases between them. This CDR3 spans 13 amino acids. Germline V lookup: CDR1 KGHSH, CDR2 LQKENI. CDR3 protein: CASSPSLAAEQYV. DNA of the CDR3: TGTGCCAGCTCACCGTCACTAGCTGCCGAGCAGTACGTC.

J is TRBJ2-3 and V is TRBV28, with TRBD2 matching 10 bases. CDR3 length: 16 amino acids. V lost 2 bases and J lost 5; bases outside the gene matches: 7. Germline CDR1 MDHEN, CDR2 SYDVKM. CDR3 DNA: TGTGCCAGCAGTTTAGGGGACCTAGCGGGAGAAGATACGCAGTATTTT. It specifies CASSLGDLAGEDTQYF.

J is TRBJ2-5 and V is TRBV6-5; tentatively, D is TRBD2 (6 bases). V gave up 2 bases and J gave up 5 bases, with 18 bases separating them. The CDR3 totals 16 residues. Per the germline V gene, CDR1 is MNHEY and CDR2 is SVGAGI. The CDR3 reads CASSYDGRGSEETQYF. The CDR3 DNA reads as TGTGCCAGCAGTTACGACGGGAGAGGTTCCGAGGAGACCCAGTACTTC.

This chain uses TRBV5-8 with TRBJ2-7; no clear D. The CDR3 is 14 amino acids. The V and J ends lost 0 bases and 0 bases respectively, with 7 bases between them. CDR1 and CDR2 (germline): SGHTS, YDEGEE. The DNA for the CDR3 is TGTGCCAGCAGCTTGGGAGTCGACTCCTACGAGCAGTACGTC. Its protein product is CASSLGVDSYEQYV.

This chain uses TRBV5-4 with TRBJ2-6; weak D call: TRBD2 (5 bases). Trimming removed 4 bases from V and 0 bases from J, with 17 bases in between. Germline CDR1 SGHNT, CDR2 YYREEE (reference sequence). The CDR3 has 18 residues. CDR3: CASSLPRTASSGANVLTF. As DNA, the CDR3 is TGTGCCAGCAGCCTCCCCAGGACTGCCTCCTCTGGGGCCAACGTCCTGACTTTC.

The V gene is TRBV5-1, the J gene TRBJ2-4; possibly TRBD1 for D (7 bases). The CDR3 runs to 18 residues. Trimming pared 1 base from V and 3 bases from J, leaving 20 bases between. From germline, CDR1 is SGHRS and CDR2 YFSETQ. CDR3: CASSLTSGGLGGKNIQYF. For the CDR3, the DNA is TGCGCCAGCAGCTTGACCTCAGGGGGGCTCGGTGGCAAAAACATTCAGTACTTC.

The CDR3 DNA is TGCAGCGTTGGGCTCTGGGAGCAGTTCTTC. Translation gives CSVGLWEQFF. V usage is TRBV29-1 and J usage is TRBJ2-1, with no clear D. CDR3 length: 10 amino acids. Trimming pared 4 bases from V and 10 bases from J, leaving 8 bases between. The germline CDR1 and CDR2 sequences are SQVTM and ANQGSEA.

This chain links TRBV9 with TRBJ1-1; D is ambiguous. This CDR3 is 15 amino acids long. The germline V gene encodes CDR1 SGDLS and CDR2 YYNGEE. Between the trimmed V and J ends, which lost 1 base and 0 bases, there was a span of 10 bases. CDR3 sequence (DNA): TGTGCCAGCAGCGTATATGCAGGCCTGAACACTGAAGCTTTCTTT. It encodes CASSVYAGLNTEAFF.